Listed below are T cell receptor beta chains from one sample, sequenced in a study of T cells after yellow fever vaccination. MiXCR, run by TCRdb on the 5' RACE reads, gives a single entry per CDR3 protein. The top ten hold roughly a sixth of the sample, which has roughly 330,000 distinct CDR3 sequences, 6.5% to 8.5% seen once. Here the sequenced sample was PBMCs, taken roughly 45 days after the first yellow fever vaccination. The origin of the receptors is a man aged 18 to 29 who received the YFV17D yellow fever vaccine. Each CDR3 is given with its conserved first and last residue. Each record gives: clone size, CDR3 length, J gene, V gene, CDR3 protein. The listing skips clone size in some rows; elsewhere it reads once, few, many or a size class.

clone_size: few
cdr3_length: 14
j_call: TRBJ2-2
v_call: TRBV18
cdr3_aa: CASSPQDRTGELFF

clone_size: many
cdr3_length: 12
j_call: TRBJ2-1
v_call: TRBV5-1
cdr3_aa: CASSLDFLEQFF

clone_size: NA
cdr3_length: 14
j_call: TRBJ1-5
v_call: TRBV20-1
cdr3_aa: CSASDTVSNQPQHF

clone_size: few
cdr3_length: 14
j_call: TRBJ1-2
v_call: TRBV10-3
cdr3_aa: CAISEEAGGRGYTF

clone_size: many
cdr3_length: 12
j_call: TRBJ2-3
v_call: TRBV7-2
cdr3_aa: CASSLELVTQYF

clone_size: few
cdr3_length: 16
j_call: TRBJ2-3
v_call: TRBV30
cdr3_aa: CAWSVWDRGQVDTQYF

clone_size: NA
cdr3_length: 15
j_call: TRBJ2-1
v_call: TRBV9
cdr3_aa: CASSVGGGHFNEQFF

clone_size: NA
cdr3_length: 14
j_call: TRBJ1-6
v_call: TRBV4-3
cdr3_aa: CASSRDRDNSPLHF

clone_size: few
cdr3_length: 12
j_call: TRBJ2-5
v_call: TRBV20-1
cdr3_aa: CSAPTADETQYF

clone_size: few
cdr3_length: 16
j_call: TRBJ2-6
v_call: TRBV9
cdr3_aa: CASSLRGDAGANVLTF

clone_size: NA
cdr3_length: 14
j_call: TRBJ2-7
v_call: TRBV20-1
cdr3_aa: CSASGSGVNYEQYF

clone_size: few
cdr3_length: 15
j_call: TRBJ2-6
v_call: TRBV6-1
cdr3_aa: CASRPESSGANVLIF

clone_size: NA
cdr3_length: 15
j_call: TRBJ2-5
v_call: TRBV5-4
cdr3_aa: CASSFPGRGEETQYF

clone_size: few
cdr3_length: 14
j_call: TRBJ1-4
v_call: TRBV9
cdr3_aa: CASSVGQGVEKLFF

clone_size: NA
cdr3_length: 16
j_call: TRBJ2-5
v_call: TRBV18
cdr3_aa: CASSSLQTVDGETQYF

clone_size: NA
cdr3_length: 13
j_call: TRBJ1-6
v_call: TRBV12-3/TRBV12-4
cdr3_aa: CASQGVDNSPLHF

clone_size: once
cdr3_length: 14
j_call: TRBJ2-7
v_call: TRBV7-2
cdr3_aa: CASSPGTRGYVQYF

clone_size: few
cdr3_length: 15
j_call: TRBJ2-2
v_call: TRBV5-1
cdr3_aa: CASSRGPTNTGELFF

clone_size: few
cdr3_length: 15
j_call: TRBJ2-2
v_call: TRBV5-6
cdr3_aa: CASSSPTGTPWELFF

clone_size: many
cdr3_length: 15
j_call: TRBJ2-1
v_call: TRBV7-2
cdr3_aa: CASSLVSYSGGEQFF

clone_size: NA
cdr3_length: 17
j_call: TRBJ2-3
v_call: TRBV6-5
cdr3_aa: CASSYIWGAGRTDTQYF

clone_size: few
cdr3_length: 15
j_call: TRBJ2-1
v_call: TRBV5-1
cdr3_aa: CASSLVTGGWNEQFF

clone_size: NA
cdr3_length: 13
j_call: TRBJ2-5
v_call: TRBV5-1
cdr3_aa: CASSSGQVRTQYF

clone_size: NA
cdr3_length: 14
j_call: TRBJ2-3
v_call: TRBV5-1
cdr3_aa: CASSFGGARDTQYF

clone_size: NA
cdr3_length: 11
j_call: TRBJ2-3
v_call: TRBV12-3/TRBV12-4
cdr3_aa: CASSYGSTQYF

clone_size: few
cdr3_length: 15
j_call: TRBJ1-5
v_call: TRBV12-3/TRBV12-4
cdr3_aa: CASRFTQGDNQPQHF

clone_size: NA
cdr3_length: 14
j_call: TRBJ1-4
v_call: TRBV6-1
cdr3_aa: CASRSREVAEKLFF

clone_size: few
cdr3_length: 14
j_call: TRBJ2-1
v_call: TRBV7-9
cdr3_aa: CASGGRGGDTGQFF

clone_size: NA
cdr3_length: 14
j_call: TRBJ2-5
v_call: TRBV6-5
cdr3_aa: CASSYLGNLETQYF

clone_size: few
cdr3_length: 16
j_call: TRBJ2-3
v_call: TRBV19
cdr3_aa: CASSILAAGGTDTQYF

clone_size: many
cdr3_length: 16
j_call: TRBJ2-6
v_call: TRBV5-4
cdr3_aa: CASSLEGVDGANVLTF

clone_size: many
cdr3_length: 14
j_call: TRBJ1-5
v_call: TRBV19
cdr3_aa: CASSIGMPNQPQHF

clone_size: NA
cdr3_length: 14
j_call: TRBJ2-1
v_call: TRBV12-3/TRBV12-4
cdr3_aa: CASSFGGGYDEQFF

clone_size: few
cdr3_length: 16
j_call: TRBJ2-2
v_call: TRBV7-2
cdr3_aa: CASSPMRFGVTGELFF

clone_size: NA
cdr3_length: 13
j_call: TRBJ2-7
v_call: TRBV28
cdr3_aa: CASSPVGGYEQYF

clone_size: many
cdr3_length: 13
j_call: TRBJ2-3
v_call: TRBV5-1
cdr3_aa: CASSLGGTDTQYF

clone_size: few
cdr3_length: 15
j_call: TRBJ1-2
v_call: TRBV7-2
cdr3_aa: CASSLKGAANYGYTF

clone_size: NA
cdr3_length: 14
j_call: TRBJ2-2
v_call: TRBV6-5
cdr3_aa: CASSSVSNTGELFF

clone_size: NA
cdr3_length: 13
j_call: TRBJ1-2
v_call: TRBV29-1
cdr3_aa: CSVEDWPHYGYTF

clone_size: few
cdr3_length: 14
j_call: TRBJ1-4
v_call: TRBV25-1
cdr3_aa: CASSEWRAAEKLFF

clone_size: NA
cdr3_length: 15
j_call: TRBJ1-1
v_call: TRBV6-2/TRBV6-3
cdr3_aa: CASSKPLRGSGEAFF

clone_size: NA
cdr3_length: 16
j_call: TRBJ2-7
v_call: TRBV29-1
cdr3_aa: CSVELAVKGDTYEQYF

clone_size: few
cdr3_length: 20
j_call: TRBJ2-3
v_call: TRBV7-8
cdr3_aa: CASSLATGLAGVESTDTQYF

clone_size: few
cdr3_length: 14
j_call: TRBJ1-2
v_call: TRBV6-2/TRBV6-3
cdr3_aa: CASRTGGTNYGYTF

clone_size: NA
cdr3_length: 12
j_call: TRBJ2-2
v_call: TRBV10-3
cdr3_aa: CAVTGGSGELFF